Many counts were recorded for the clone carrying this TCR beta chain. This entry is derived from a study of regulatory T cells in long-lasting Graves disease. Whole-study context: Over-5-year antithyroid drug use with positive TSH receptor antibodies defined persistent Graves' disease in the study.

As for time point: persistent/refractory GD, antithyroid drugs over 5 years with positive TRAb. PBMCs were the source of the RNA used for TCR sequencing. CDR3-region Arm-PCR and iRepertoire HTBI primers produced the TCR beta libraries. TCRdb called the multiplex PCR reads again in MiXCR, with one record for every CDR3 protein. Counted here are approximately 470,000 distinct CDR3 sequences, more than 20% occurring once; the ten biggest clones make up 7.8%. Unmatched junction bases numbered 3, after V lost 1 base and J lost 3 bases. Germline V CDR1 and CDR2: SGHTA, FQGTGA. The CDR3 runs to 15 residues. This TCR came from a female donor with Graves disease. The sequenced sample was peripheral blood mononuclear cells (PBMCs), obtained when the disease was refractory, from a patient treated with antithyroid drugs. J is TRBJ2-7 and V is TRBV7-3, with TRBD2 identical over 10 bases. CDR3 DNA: TGTGCCAGCAGCTTAAGCACTAGCGGGATCTACGAGCAGTACTTC. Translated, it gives CASSLSTSGIYEQYF.